Listed below are T cell receptor beta chains from one sample, sequenced in a study of Graves' ophthalmopathy and Graves' hyperthyroidism. TCRdb recomputed calls from the multiplex PCR reads with MiXCR, one row per CDR3 protein. This table has around 400,000 distinct CDR3 sequences, roughly 21% appearing once. Sequences were obtained from peripheral blood. Receptor source: a woman between 18 and 30 years old with stable Graves' hyperthyroidism. Both conserved end residues are part of each CDR3. D genes are given only for firm matches. Part of the rows lack a size; the others show once, few, many or a class for expanded clones.

>.|TRBV6-2/TRBV6-3|12|TRBD1|TRBJ2-7
TGTGCCAGCCAAGGACAGGGCGACGAGCAGTACTTC
CASQGQGDEQYF
>.|TRBV6-1|17|TRBD2|TRBJ2-7
TGTGCCAGCAGTCCCTCTCCGCTGACTAGCGGGGGGATCGAGCAGTACTTC
CASSPSPLTSGGIEQYF
>.|TRBV11-2|13|.|TRBJ2-3
TGTGCCAGCAGCTCCCGACTAGAAGATACGCAGTATTTT
CASSSRLEDTQYF
>many|TRBV24-1|13|.|TRBJ2-5
TGTGCCACCAGTGATCGCGGACAAGAGACCCAGTACTTC
CATSDRGQETQYF
>.|TRBV29-1|19|TRBD1|TRBJ1-1
TGCAGCGTTGTGTTGGCGTACGTACAGGGGGTATTCATGAACACTGAAGCTTTCTTT
CSVVLAYVQGVFMNTEAFF
>many|TRBV6-1|14|.|TRBJ2-7
TGTGCCAGCAGTAAGGGGGATAGACCTGCCGAGCAGTACTTC
CASSKGDRPAEQYF
>many|TRBV5-1|13|TRBD1|TRBJ2-7
TGCGCCAGCAGCTGGGACAGGGCAGGCGAGCAGTACTTC
CASSWDRAGEQYF
>many|TRBV20-1|14|TRBD1|TRBJ2-7
TGCAGTGCTCAACCCGGGACAGGGGGCGACGAGCAGTACTTC
CSAQPGTGGDEQYF
>many|TRBV4-3|16|.|TRBJ1-2
TGCGCCAGCAGCCAAGCCCTAGGGGACTACAACTATGGCTACACCTTC
CASSQALGDYNYGYTF
>.|TRBV10-1|15|.|TRBJ2-5
TGCGCCAGCAGTGAGTCGGGGTTAGGACAAGAGACCCAGTACTTC
CASSESGLGQETQYF
>.|TRBV7-8|16|TRBD1|TRBJ1-1
TGTGCCAGCACGCCTAGCAGGGGGCTTCAGCTCACTGATGCTTTCTTT
CASTPSRGLQLTDAFF
>few|TRBV20-1|14|.|TRBJ2-3
TGCAGTGCTAGAGAGGGGGACGTAGCAGATACGCAGTATTTT
CSAREGDVADTQYF
>.|TRBV12-3/TRBV12-4|13|.|TRBJ1-2
TGTGCCAGCAGTATCACCGGGACACAGGGCTACACCTTC
CASSITGTQGYTF
>few|TRBV25-1|18|TRBD2|TRBJ2-4
TGTGCCAGTGAGACTAGCGGGACTCCCGGGGTAGCCAAAAACATTAAGTACTTC
CASETSGTPGVAKNIKYF
>many|TRBV2|15|.|TRBJ1-1
TGTGCCAGCAGTGAAGTCCCACCGGTCCGCACTGAAGCTTTCTTT
CASSEVPPVRTEAFF
>.|TRBV19|15|.|TRBJ2-2
TGTGCCACCAAGTCCTTGGACAGAGTCACCGGGGAGCTGTTTTTT
CATKSLDRVTGELFF
>.|TRBV28|14|.|TRBJ1-1
TGTGCCAGCAGGCAGGTAGTTATTAACTCTGAAGCTTTCTTT
CASRQVVINSEAFF
>.|TRBV27|14|.|TRBJ1-5
TGTGCCAGCAGTTTTGAGGGATTTGGACAGCCCCAGCATTTT
CASSFEGFGQPQHF
>many|TRBV4-2|15|.|TRBJ2-7
TGTGCCAGCAGCCAAGACACCCGCGGGGTCTACGAGCAGTACTTC
CASSQDTRGVYEQYF
>.|TRBV12-3/TRBV12-4|14|.|TRBJ1-1
TGTGCCAGCAGTCCGGGACGGAGAACAGGTGAAGCTTTCTTT
CASSPGRRTGEAFF
>few|TRBV6-1|15|.|TRBJ2-2
TGTGCCAGCAACCCGGGACCGCTGGGCACCGGGGAGCTGTTTTTT
CASNPGPLGTGELFF
>many|TRBV6-5|17|.|TRBJ1-6
TGTGCCAGCAGTTACGGCGGCAGGAGCTCCTATAATTCACCCCTCCACTTT
CASSYGGRSSYNSPLHF
>few|TRBV6-1|14|TRBD1|TRBJ2-7
TGTGCCAGCAGTGGACAGGGATCGGGCTACGAGCAGTACTTC
CASSGQGSGYEQYF
>few|TRBV18|13|.|TRBJ2-1
TGTGCCAGCTCACAAGGGACAACCTACGAGCAGTTCTTC
CASSQGTTYEQFF
>.|TRBV12-3/TRBV12-4|13|TRBD1|TRBJ1-2
TGTGCCAGCAGTTTCCCCAGGGGGCCTGGCTACACCTTC
CASSFPRGPGYTF